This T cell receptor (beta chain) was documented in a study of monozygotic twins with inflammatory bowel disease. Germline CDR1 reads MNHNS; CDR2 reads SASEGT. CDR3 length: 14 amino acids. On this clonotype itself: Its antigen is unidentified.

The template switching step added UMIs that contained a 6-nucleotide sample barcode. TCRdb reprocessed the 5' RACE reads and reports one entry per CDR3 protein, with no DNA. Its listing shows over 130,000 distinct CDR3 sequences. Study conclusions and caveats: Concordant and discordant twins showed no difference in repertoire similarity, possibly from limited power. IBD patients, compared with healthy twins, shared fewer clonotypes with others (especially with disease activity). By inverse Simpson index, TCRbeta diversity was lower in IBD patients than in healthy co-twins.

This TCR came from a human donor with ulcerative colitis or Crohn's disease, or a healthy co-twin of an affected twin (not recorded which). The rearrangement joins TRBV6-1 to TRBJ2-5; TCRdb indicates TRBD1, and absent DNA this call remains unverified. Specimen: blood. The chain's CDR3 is CASSEFGGRETQYF.